A single sample is the source of the 12 T cell receptor beta chains below, sequenced in a study of early T cells in non-severe SARS-CoV-2 infection. Using its own MiXCR run on the 5' RACE reads, TCRdb lists one record per CDR3 protein. The table lists 100,000 to 130,000 distinct CDR3 sequences, over 10% of them singletons. Source material: whole blood. These receptors came from an adult who was a healthcare worker with PCR-confirmed SARS-CoV-2 infection or an uninfected control (not recorded which).

The chain links TRBV24-1 to TRBJ2-1; possibly TRBD2 for D (7 bases). Germline CDR1 reads KGHDR; CDR2 reads SFDVKD. The CDR3 is made up of 15 amino acids. Trimming cost V 2 bases and J 6 bases, with 13 bases left between them. The CDR3 loop reads CATSDWGGASNEQFF. Written as DNA, the CDR3 is TGTGCCACCAGTGATTGGGGGGGGGCCTCCAATGAGCAGTTCTTC.

CDR3 DNA sequence: TGTGCCAGCAGTTCCTTTCGAGAGACCCAGTACTTC. Translation gives CASSSFRETQYF. This chain joins TRBV28 and TRBJ2-5; D not certain. The ends were cut back, 4 bases at V and 4 bases at J, with 7 bases in the middle. Per the germline V gene, CDR1 is MDHEN and CDR2 is SYDVKM. The CDR3 extends over 12 amino acids.

This clonotype was counted ten times or more. This rearrangement joins TRBV29-1 to TRBJ2-1, with D perhaps given as TRBD1 or TRBD2 (5 bases each). Germline loops: CDR1 SQVTM, CDR2 ANQGSEA. The V end was cut by 0 bases, the J end by 2 bases, with 11 bases between. The CDR3 is 15 residues long. CDR3 DNA sequence: TGCAGCGTTGAAGACGGGGCGGGTACCTACAATGAGCAGTTCTTC. As protein: CSVEDGAGTYNEQFF.

This clonotype was seen ten or more times. The J gene is TRBJ1-2, the V gene TRBV6-1; D is uncertain. Germline CDR1 is MNHNS and CDR2 is SASEGT. With 7 bases removed from V and 8 bases from J, the gap between germline ends came to 20 bases. The CDR3 length is 14 residues. The CDR3 region is CASTLQTFGEGYTF. The DNA of the CDR3 is TGTGCCAGCACCCTCCAGACATTTGGAGAGGGCTACACCTTC.

The V and J genes are TRBV11-2 and TRBJ2-7; no firm D call. The germline V gene has CDR1 SGHAT and CDR2 FQNNGV. This CDR3 has 13 residues. V gave up 4 bases and J gave up 0 bases, with 7 bases separating them. As DNA, the CDR3 is TGTGCCAGCAGCTCAAGCCCCTCCTACGAGCAGTACTTC. Protein product: CASSSSPSYEQYF.

The chain couples TRBV11-3 to TRBJ1-1, with D possibly matching TRBD1 (5 bases). CDR1 and CDR2 from the germline V gene are SGHNT and YENEEA. The CDR3 sequence is 13 residues long. The ends were cut back, 4 bases at V and 8 bases at J, with 14 bases in the middle. The CDR3 sequence: CASSSRDGQEAFF. The CDR3 DNA follows: TGTGCCAGCAGCTCTCGGGACGGCCAAGAAGCTTTCTTT.

V usage is TRBV7-3 and J usage is TRBJ2-1; D gene ambiguous. CDR3 size: 14 residues. Germline assignment: CDR1 SGHTA and CDR2 FQGTGA. V was clipped by 5 bases and J by 1 base, with 9 bases between them. In DNA, the CDR3 is TGTGCCAGCAGCCCTGACCCTTCCTACAATGAGCAGTTCTTC. Translating it yields CASSPDPSYNEQFF. Filled out from reference TRBV7-3 and TRBJ2-1, the complete variable domain reads GAGVSQTPSNKVTEKGKYVELRCDPISGHTALYWYRQSLGQGPEFLIYFQGTGAADDSGLPNDRFFAVRPEGSVSTLKIQRTERGDSAVYLCASSPDPSYNEQFFGPGTRLTVL.

This clonotype has just a few counts. The genes are TRBV12-3 or TRBV12-4 and TRBJ2-7; 7 bases agree with TRBD1. The V segment lost 4 bases and the J segment 9 bases; nucleotides outside the gene matches: 6. The CDR3 runs to 12 residues. CDR3 sequence: CASSSGDRGQYF. The CDR3 DNA sequence: TGTGCCAGCAGTTCCGGGGACAGAGGGCAGTACTTC.

This sequence joins TRBV11-3 and TRBJ1-2; D unclear. This CDR3 comprises 15 residues. V gave up 0 bases and J gave up 1 base, with 9 bases separating them. Germline V gene data show CDR1 as SGHNT and CDR2 as YENEEA. The CDR3 bases are TGTGCCAGCAGCTTAGATCAGGTGGATAACTATGGCTACACCTTC. Its protein product is CASSLDQVDNYGYTF.

This clonotype has a count of ten or more. The chain has TRBV7-9 and TRBJ2-3, with D possibly being TRBD2 (6 bases). The germline V gene encodes CDR1 SEHNR and CDR2 FQNEAQ (reference sequence). The CDR3 is made up of 15 amino acids. The V gene lost 3 bases and the J gene lost 3 bases, with 13 bases spanning the gap. DNA for the CDR3: TGTGCCAGCAGCTTTGCGGGGATCGGGACAGATACGCAGTATTTT. It specifies CASSFAGIGTDTQYF.

The V and J genes are TRBV12-3 or TRBV12-4 and TRBJ2-7; 12 bases are shared with TRBD2. CDR3 length: 14 amino acids. Trimming removed 5 bases from V and 6 bases from J; junction bases left unmatched: 5. Here the CDR3 DNA reads TGTGCCAGCAGTGTCTTACTAGCGGGAGGCGAGCAGTACTTC. This encodes CASSVLLAGGEQYF.

This chain joins TRBV6-5 and TRBJ1-1, with D hard to call. CDR1 and CDR2 (germline): MNHEY, SVGAGI. Trimming stripped 6 bases from V and 4 bases from J, with 15 bases between. The CDR3 spans 14 residues. The CDR3 loop is CASRPPGDSTEAFF. CDR3 DNA sequence: TGTGCCAGCAGACCCCCCGGGGATTCCACTGAAGCTTTCTTT.